The 27 T cell receptor beta chains presented below share a single source sample, sequenced in a study of blood T cell repertoires in COVID-19. Profiled with immunoSEQ multiplex PCR; TCRdb holds only in-frame clones, not every one. The sample lists more than 120,000 clones, around 87% occurring once. Input material: peripheral blood. The receptors shown here come from a man aged 45-65 years who had recovered from COVID-19.

The V call is TRBV5-1, the J call TRBJ1-5; a weak D match, TRBD1 (5 bases). Looked up from germline, CDR1 is SGHRS and CDR2 is YFSETQ. Trimming shortened V by 1 base and J by 2 bases, and 13 bases separated the two germline ends. The CDR3 covers 16 residues. The CDR3 protein is CASSLYPRVGNQPQHF. In nucleotides, the CDR3 is TGCGCCAGCAGCTTGTACCCCAGGGTGGGCAATCAGCCCCAGCATTTT. Supplemented by reference TRBV5-1 and TRBJ1-5, the full variable domain reads KAGVTQTPRYLIKTRGQQVTLSCSPISGHRSVSWYQQTPGQGLQFLFEYFSETQRNKGNFPGRFSGRQFSNSRSEMNVSTLELGDSALYLCASSLYPRVGNQPQHFGDGTRLSIL.

V and J are TRBV29-1 and TRBJ1-2; D is unclear. This CDR3 contains 13 residues. V was shortened by 4 bases and J by 6 bases, with 15 bases between the two germline ends. Germline V gene data show CDR1 as SQVTM and CDR2 as ANQGSEA. The CDR3: CSVGTSGGDGYTF. The CDR3 nucleotides read TGCAGCGTTGGGACGTCTGGAGGCGATGGCTACACCTTC.

This chain connects TRBV29-1 to TRBJ2-7, with TRBD1 matching 11 bases. The ends lost 6 bases at V and 0 bases at J; junction bases unmatched: 1. The CDR3 runs 13 residues. Per the germline V gene, CDR1 is SQVTM and CDR2 is ANQGSEA. CDR3 amino acids: CSVGQGASYEQYF. CDR3 bases: TGCAGCGTAGGACAGGGGGCCTCCTACGAGCAGTACTTC.

The CDR3 DNA reads TGTGCCAGCAGCTCCGGGACAGGGGCTGGTGGCTACACCTTC. It encodes CASSSGTGAGGYTF. V and J are TRBV7-3 and TRBJ1-2, with TRBD1 matching 10 bases. Germline values: CDR1 SGHTA, CDR2 FQGTGA. With V trimmed by 4 bases and J by 7 bases, 6 bases remained unmatched. This CDR3 is 14 amino acids long.

The V call is TRBV7-8, the J call TRBJ1-6, with D perhaps matching TRBD1 (5 bases). Germline values: CDR1 SGHVS, CDR2 FQNEAQ. The CDR3 runs 14 residues. The V end was cut by 7 bases, the J end by 6 bases, with 13 bases between. The CDR3 sequence: CASTAGGGNSPLHF. As DNA, the CDR3 is TGTGCCAGCACCGCTGGGGGGGGTAATTCACCCCTCCACTTT.

The chain links TRBV18 to TRBJ1-1; maybe TRBD1 (5 bases). Germline V gives CDR1 KGHSH, CDR2 LQKENI. The V gene lost 3 bases and the J gene lost 5 bases, with 16 bases spanning the gap. The CDR3 totals 15 residues. The CDR3 spells CASSPRGGGTTEAFF. The CDR3 coding sequence is TGTGCCAGCTCACCGCGGGGGGGTGGGACGACTGAAGCTTTCTTT.

A word on this clone: This sample includes further DNA sequences coding for the same CDR3. J is TRBJ2-5 and V is TRBV18; 7 bases map to TRBD1. CDR3 length equals 14 residues. Germline CDR1 is KGHSH and CDR2 is LQKENI. V was pared by 6 bases and J by 2 bases, with 6 bases of the junction left unmatched. The CDR3 DNA follows: TGTGCCAGCTCTCCCGGGACAGCGCAAGAGACCCAGTACTTC. Translating it yields CASSPGTAQETQYF.

The chain employs TRBV7-9 and TRBJ2-1; D is perhaps TRBD1 (6 bases). Germline lookup yields CDR1 SEHNR and CDR2 FQNEAQ (reference sequence). The CDR3 consists of 14 residues. V shed 4 bases and J shed 9 bases, with 16 bases lying between them. This chain's CDR3 is CASSSAPQGREQFF. CDR3 DNA: TGTGCCAGCAGCTCCGCCCCACAGGGCCGTGAGCAGTTCTTC.

This clone turned up a few times. J is TRBJ2-2 and V is TRBV4-1; TRBD2 matches 12 bases. CDR1 is MGHRA, CDR2 YSYEKL, per germline. This CDR3 is 18 amino acids long. V lost 2 bases, J lost 1 base, and 5 bases stayed unmatched. The CDR3 region is CASSQSLTSGGNTGELFF. The CDR3, as DNA: TGCGCCAGCAGCCAATCACTGACTAGCGGGGGGAACACCGGGGAGCTGTTTTTT.

The chain employs TRBV4-3 and TRBJ2-7; D is possibly TRBD1 (6 bases). The germline CDR1 and CDR2 sequences are LGHNA and YSLEER. The CDR3 is made up of 16 amino acids. V gave up 0 bases and J gave up 1 base, with 13 bases separating them. CDR3 region: CASSQDLGAHSYEQYF. Here the CDR3 DNA reads TGCGCCAGCAGCCAAGATTTGGGGGCCCATTCCTACGAGCAGTACTTC.

V usage is TRBV30 and J usage is TRBJ1-2; 7 nucleotides align to TRBD1. Trimming removed 3 bases from V and 2 bases from J; junction bases left unmatched: 3. This CDR3 region has 13 residues. Germline CDR1 reads GTSNPN; CDR2 reads SVGIG (reference sequence). The CDR3 is CAWRTGSNYGYTF. CDR3 DNA: TGTGCCTGGAGGACAGGGTCGAACTATGGCTACACCTTC.

As DNA, the CDR3 is TGTGCCAGCAGCCCCGGGACTGCTTATAGTACGGCTTTCTTT. It translates to CASSPGTAYSTAFF. The chain carries TRBV11-2 and TRBJ1-1, with a tentative D call TRBD1 (5 bases). This CDR3 is built from 14 residues. Germline loops: CDR1 SGHAT, CDR2 FQNNGV. Trimming shortened V by 5 bases and J by 11 bases, and 21 bases separated the two germline ends.

This clone has just a few counts. The CDR3 loop is CASSLFDRNTGELFF. The CDR3 DNA reads as TGTGCCAGCAGCTTGTTTGATAGGAACACCGGGGAGCTGTTTTTT. The chain recombines TRBV5-6 with TRBJ2-2; no definite D call. The CDR3 loop spans 15 amino acids. V was trimmed by 1 base and J by 1 base, leaving 8 bases between them. Germline CDR1 reads SGHDT; CDR2 reads YYEEEE.

The V call is TRBV6-6, the J call TRBJ1-1, with D tentatively TRBD1 (5 bases). This CDR3 spans 15 amino acids. V was pared by 3 bases and J by 3 bases, with 14 bases between. Germline CDR1 and CDR2: MNHNY and SVGAGI (reference sequence). CDR3 in amino acids: CASSYSLEGDTEAFF. The CDR3 nucleotides read TGTGCCAGCAGTTATTCCCTCGAAGGGGACACTGAAGCTTTCTTT.

The chain uses TRBV3-1 (or the pseudogene TRBV3-2) and TRBJ2-3; a possible D gene is TRBD2 (6 bases). Germline V lookup: CDR1 LGHDT, CDR2 YNNKEL (reference sequence). The CDR3 runs to 15 residues. V was trimmed by 2 bases and J by 2 bases, leaving 11 bases between them. CDR3 sequence (DNA): TGTGCCAGCAGCCAAAAACGGGGGTTCACAGATACGCAGTATTTT. Translation: CASSQKRGFTDTQYF.

The V and J genes are TRBV5-4 and TRBJ2-5; 10 nucleotides line up with TRBD1. This CDR3 is built from 16 residues. Germline V gene lookup returns CDR1 SGHNT and CDR2 YYREEE (reference sequence). Trimming cost V 0 bases and J 2 bases; bases outside gene matches: 4. The CDR3 protein is CASSLAGTGDQETQYF. Written as DNA, the CDR3 is TGTGCCAGCAGCTTGGCCGGGACAGGGGATCAAGAGACCCAGTACTTC.

The J gene is TRBJ2-3, the V gene TRBV6-5; TRBD2 is a possible D gene (6 bases). Trimming shortened V by 7 bases and J by 2 bases, and 16 bases separated the two germline ends. CDR1 and CDR2 (germline): MNHEY, SVGAGI. The CDR3 runs to 15 residues. Written as DNA, the CDR3 is TGTGCCAGCAACCCGCTGGGCGGGACCACAGATACGCAGTATTTT. Its protein is CASNPLGGTTDTQYF.

The chain is built from TRBV30 and TRBJ2-3, with TRBD1 as a possible D gene (5 bases). Trimming cost V 1 base and J 9 bases, with 20 bases left between them. Germline-derived CDR1 and CDR2 are GTSNPN and SVGIG (reference sequence). The CDR3 covers 15 residues. CDR3 in amino acids: CAWSAGRVTSGTQYF. The CDR3 DNA reads TGTGCCTGGAGTGCGGGCAGGGTAACATCGGGCACGCAGTATTTT.

The rearrangement links TRBV7-2 to TRBJ1-1, with D tentatively TRBD1 (5 bases). Germline-derived CDR1 and CDR2 are SGHTA and FQGNSA. V lost 6 bases and J 4 bases, leaving 12 bases between the germline ends. This CDR3 region has 13 residues. The CDR3 coding sequence is TGTGCCAGCAGTTCATCGGGGGGCACTGAAGCTTTCTTT. It translates to CASSSSGGTEAFF.

This clone was picked up one time. The chain is built from TRBV7-3 and TRBJ2-7, with 10 bases that match TRBD1. In germline, CDR1 is SGHTA, CDR2 FQGTGA. The length of the CDR3 is 19 residues. V was pared by 2 bases and J by 0 bases, with 13 bases of the junction left unmatched. CDR3 DNA: TGTGCCAGCAGCTTAGGTTGGGACAGGGGTGCCACCCGCTCCTACGAGCAGTACTTC. Residues: CASSLGWDRGATRSYEQYF.

This clone appeared a few times. The genes are TRBV4-1 and TRBJ2-7; 8 bases map to TRBD1. This CDR3 has 15 amino acids. V was clipped by 4 bases and J by 3 bases; unmatched bases: 8. Germline loops: CDR1 MGHRA, CDR2 YSYEKL. The CDR3 is CASSPTGQGIYEQYF. The CDR3 DNA follows: TGCGCCAGCAGCCCCACAGGACAGGGCATCTACGAGCAGTACTTC.

The chain has TRBV13 and TRBJ1-1, with 8 bases that match TRBD1. This CDR3 has 14 residues. The trim removed 5 bases at V and 4 bases at J, leaving 6 bases unmatched. Per the germline V gene, CDR1 is PRHDT and CDR2 is FYEKMQ (reference sequence). CDR3 in amino acids: CASSAKTGGTEAFF. CDR3 nucleotides: TGTGCCAGCAGCGCAAAAACAGGGGGCACTGAAGCTTTCTTT.

The J gene is TRBJ2-7, the V gene TRBV27; 10 bases are shared with TRBD2. This CDR3 region has 16 residues. CDR1 is MNHEY, CDR2 SMNVEV, per germline (reference sequence). V dropped 0 bases and J dropped 5; count of bases not matched to a gene: 7. The CDR3, as DNA: TGTGCCAGCAGTTTATCACCTAGCGGGGGTCGTGACGAGCAGTACTTC. It is translated as CASSLSPSGGRDEQYF.

Only one count was recorded for this clone. The CDR3 DNA is TGTGCCAGCAGCCTGGACAGGGCCTATGGCTACACCTTC. Its translation is CASSLDRAYGYTF. This sequence joins TRBV5-8 and TRBJ1-2; 8 positions match TRBD1. The CDR3 is 13 amino acids. V lost 4 bases to trimming and J lost 4 bases; unmatched junction nucleotides: 3. CDR1 is SGHTS, CDR2 YDEGEE, per germline.

This clone was observed once. The V gene is TRBV6-6, the J gene TRBJ2-7; no definite D call. CDR3 length equals 13 residues. V was cut by 4 bases and J by 1 base, with 8 bases left in between. Germline V CDR1 and CDR2: MNHNY, SVGAGI (reference sequence). CDR3 coding DNA: TGTGCCAGCAGTTTATCGTTTTCCTACGAGCAGTACTTC. Residues: CASSLSFSYEQYF.

In its sample, this clone was seen once. The V and J genes are TRBV7-6 and TRBJ2-2; D is unclear. Germline lookup yields CDR1 SGHVS and CDR2 FNYEAQ. V was pared by 2 bases and J by 5 bases, with 9 bases between. CDR3 length: 14 amino acids. The CDR3 sequence: CASSLQSKTGELFF. The DNA of the CDR3 is TGTGCCAGCAGCTTACAATCTAAAACCGGGGAGCTGTTTTTT.

J is TRBJ2-1 and V is TRBV11-2; 9 nucleotides agree with TRBD2. Germline loops: CDR1 SGHAT, CDR2 FQNNGV. The CDR3 has 14 amino acids. After removal of 4 bases from V and 7 bases from J, the junction contained 5 bases not matched to a gene. DNA of the CDR3: TGTGCCAGCAGCTCACCGGCGGGGGGGAATGAGCAGTTCTTC. It specifies CASSSPAGGNEQFF.